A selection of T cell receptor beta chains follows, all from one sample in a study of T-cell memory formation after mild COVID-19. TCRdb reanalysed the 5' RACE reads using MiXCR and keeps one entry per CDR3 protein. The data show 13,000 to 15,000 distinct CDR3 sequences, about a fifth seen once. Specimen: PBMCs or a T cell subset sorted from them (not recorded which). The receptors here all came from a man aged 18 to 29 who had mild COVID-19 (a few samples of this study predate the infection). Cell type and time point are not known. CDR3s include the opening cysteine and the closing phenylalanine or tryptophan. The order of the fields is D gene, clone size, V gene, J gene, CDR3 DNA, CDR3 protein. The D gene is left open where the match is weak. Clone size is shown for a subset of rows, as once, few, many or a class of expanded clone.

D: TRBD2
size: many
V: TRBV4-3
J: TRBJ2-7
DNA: TGCGCCAGCAGCTCCGGACTAGCGGGGCGGTACGAGCAGTACTTC
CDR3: CASSSGLAGRYEQYF

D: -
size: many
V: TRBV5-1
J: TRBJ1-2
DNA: TGCGCCAGCAGCTGGGGCAACAGGGATTACAATGGCTACACCTTC
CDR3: CASSWGNRDYNGYTF

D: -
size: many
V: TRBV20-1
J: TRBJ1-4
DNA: TGCAGTGCTGCGGTCTCGGCTAATGAAAAACTGTTTTTT
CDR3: CSAAVSANEKLFF

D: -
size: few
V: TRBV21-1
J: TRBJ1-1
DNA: TGTGCCAGCAGCAAAAATGGTTACAGGGGGTTGTTGGGTATGAACACTGAAGCTTTCTTT
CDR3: CASSKNGYRGLLGMNTEAFF

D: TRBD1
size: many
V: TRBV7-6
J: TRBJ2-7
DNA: TGTGCCAGCAGCTTAGGAGGGGGCGGCTACGAGCAGTACTTC
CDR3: CASSLGGGGYEQYF

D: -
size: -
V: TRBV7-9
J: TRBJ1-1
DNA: TGTGCCAGCAGCTCGGGGCCGATGAACACTGAAGCTTTCTTT
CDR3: CASSSGPMNTEAFF

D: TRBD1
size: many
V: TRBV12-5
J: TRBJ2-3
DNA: TGTGCTAGTGGTTTGGTAACGAGGGACAGGGGAGTAGCAGATACGCAGTATTTT
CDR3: CASGLVTRDRGVADTQYF

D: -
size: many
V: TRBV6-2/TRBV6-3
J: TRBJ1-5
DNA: TGTGCCAGCAGTAACCTGGACGGTCATCAGCCCCAGCATTTT
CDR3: CASSNLDGHQPQHF

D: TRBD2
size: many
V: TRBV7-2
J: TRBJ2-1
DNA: TGTGCCAGCAGCTTTTGGGCGGGGGGAAATGAGCAGTTCTTC
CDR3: CASSFWAGGNEQFF

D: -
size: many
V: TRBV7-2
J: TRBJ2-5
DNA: TGTGCCAGCAGCTTAGTTGGCGAAGAGACCCAGTACTTC
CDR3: CASSLVGEETQYF

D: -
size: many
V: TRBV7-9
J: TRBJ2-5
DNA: TGTGCCAGCAGCTTAGGGATGCGGCGCGGTAGGGAGACCCAGTACTTC
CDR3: CASSLGMRRGRETQYF

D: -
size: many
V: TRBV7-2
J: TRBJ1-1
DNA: TGTGCCAGCAGCTTAGGATACACCAGCGGTACTGAAGCTTTCTTT
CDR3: CASSLGYTSGTEAFF

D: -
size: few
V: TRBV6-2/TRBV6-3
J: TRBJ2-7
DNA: TGTGCCAGCAGTTACGATGGGGGGCTTTTCCCCTACGAGCAGTACTTC
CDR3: CASSYDGGLFPYEQYF

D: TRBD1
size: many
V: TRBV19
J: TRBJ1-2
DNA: TGTGCCACCTCCGACAGGGGGGGTTTGCGGGGCTACACCTTC
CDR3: CATSDRGGLRGYTF

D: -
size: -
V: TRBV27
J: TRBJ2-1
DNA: TGTGCCAGCTGTCATCAGGGATCCTTATACAATGAGCAGTTCTTC
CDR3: CASCHQGSLYNEQFF

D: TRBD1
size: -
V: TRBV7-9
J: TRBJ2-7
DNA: TGTGCCAGCAGCCCCGGGACAGGGCTAATTTCCTACGAGCAGTACTTC
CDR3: CASSPGTGLISYEQYF

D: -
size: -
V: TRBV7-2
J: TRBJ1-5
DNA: TGTGCCAGCAGCTTAGAGGGGGTGTTCGGTCAGCCCCAGCATTTT
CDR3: CASSLEGVFGQPQHF

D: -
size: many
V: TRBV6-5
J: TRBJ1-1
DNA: TGTGCCAGCAGGCTAACAGAGAACACTGAAGCTTTCTTT
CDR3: CASRLTENTEAFF

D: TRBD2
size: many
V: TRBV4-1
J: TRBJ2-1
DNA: TGCGCCAGCAGCTCGGGACTACCCCGCTACAATGAGCAGTTCTTC
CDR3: CASSSGLPRYNEQFF

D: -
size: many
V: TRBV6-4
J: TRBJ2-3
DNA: TGTGCCAGCAGTAGGGGTGGGAAGCATACGCAGTATTTT
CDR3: CASSRGGKHTQYF

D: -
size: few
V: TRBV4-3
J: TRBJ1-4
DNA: TGCGCCAGCAGCCAAGATGGTAGAGGGGGTGCTAATGAAAAACTGTTTTTT
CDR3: CASSQDGRGGANEKLFF

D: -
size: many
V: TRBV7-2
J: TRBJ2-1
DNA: TGTGCCAGCAGCCGGCCCTACAGGTACAATGAGCAGTTCTTC
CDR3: CASSRPYRYNEQFF

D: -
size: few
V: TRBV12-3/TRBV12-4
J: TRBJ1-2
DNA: TGTGCCAGCATCTTTGCGGGCGGTAACTATGGCTACACCTTC
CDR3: CASIFAGGNYGYTF

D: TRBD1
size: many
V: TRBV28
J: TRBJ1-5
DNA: TGTGCCAGCGGGGGTACAGGGGGTTACCAGCCCCAGCATTTT
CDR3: CASGGTGGYQPQHF

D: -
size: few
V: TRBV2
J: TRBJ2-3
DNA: TGTGCCAGCACCCGGGACGGAGTGTTAGATACGCAGTATTTT
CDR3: CASTRDGVLDTQYF

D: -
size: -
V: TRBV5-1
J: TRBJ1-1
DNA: TGCGCCAGCAGCTTGACAGCCAACACTGAAGCTTTCTTT
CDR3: CASSLTANTEAFF

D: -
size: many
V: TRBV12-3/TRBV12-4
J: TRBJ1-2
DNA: TGTGCCAGCACCGACACCCTAACAGACTCCTATGGCTACACCTTC
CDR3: CASTDTLTDSYGYTF

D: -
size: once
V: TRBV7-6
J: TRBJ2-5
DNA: TGTGCCAGCAGCTCCGACAGATTGGGCGTGGAGACCCAGTACTTC
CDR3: CASSSDRLGVETQYF

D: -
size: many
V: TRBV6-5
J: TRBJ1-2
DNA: TGTGCCAGCAGTTACTCCCCGACAGGAGATGGCTACACCTTC
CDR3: CASSYSPTGDGYTF

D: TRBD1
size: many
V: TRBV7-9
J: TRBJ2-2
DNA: TGTGCCAGCAGCTTAAGAGGGGGCGAGAACACCGGGGAGCTGTTTTTT
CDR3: CASSLRGGENTGELFF

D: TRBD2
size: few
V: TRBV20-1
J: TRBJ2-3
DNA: TGCAGTGCTAGAGATCTCAGGCGGGGGGAGGCAGATACGCAGTATTTT
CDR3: CSARDLRRGEADTQYF

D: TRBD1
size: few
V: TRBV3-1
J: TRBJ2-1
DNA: TGTGCCAGCAGCCAAGCGACAGGGACCTACAATGAGCAGTTCTTC
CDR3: CASSQATGTYNEQFF

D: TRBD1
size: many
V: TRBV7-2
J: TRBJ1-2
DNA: TGTGCCAGCAGCTTACAGGGGGCCGGGAACTATGGCTACACCTTC
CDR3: CASSLQGAGNYGYTF

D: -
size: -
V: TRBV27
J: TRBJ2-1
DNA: TGTGCCAGCAGGTTCCCGGGGTCTTACAATGAGCAGTTCTTC
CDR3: CASRFPGSYNEQFF

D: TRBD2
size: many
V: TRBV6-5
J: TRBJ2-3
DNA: TGTGCCAGCAGTTACAGGTCCCCCCCGACTAGCGGGGGAGGTACGCAGTATTTT
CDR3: CASSYRSPPTSGGGTQYF

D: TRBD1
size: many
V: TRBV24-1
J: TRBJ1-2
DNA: TGTGCCACCAGTGAAACCGGGACAGGGAATGGCTACACCTTC
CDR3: CATSETGTGNGYTF

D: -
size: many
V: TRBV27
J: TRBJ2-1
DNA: TGTGCCAGCAGTCCTCGGACATTCCCGCTCCTAATCTCTGAGCAGTTCTTC
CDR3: CASSPRTFPLLISEQFF

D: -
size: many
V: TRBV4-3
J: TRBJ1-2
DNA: TGCGCCAGCAGCCAAGAGAACAGGTTGCATGGCTACACCTTC
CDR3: CASSQENRLHGYTF

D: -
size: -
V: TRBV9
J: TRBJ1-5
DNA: TGTGCCAGCAGCCCTCTCAGTAGCAATCAGCCCCAGCATTTT
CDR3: CASSPLSSNQPQHF